What follows is one TCR beta chain and its context. Its cognate antigen is unknown. Germline CDR1 MNHEY, CDR2 SVGAGI. The CDR3 has 14 amino acids. V gave up 6 bases and J gave up 5 bases; unmatched junction bases: 7. The data derive from a study of T cell responses to AZD1222 COVID-19 vaccine. Study overall: The analysis combined second doses at about 4 or about 12 weeks. Study-level points and caveats: Clonal diversity may have been underestimated in mostly white British donors. Regions 160-218 and 743-854 held dominance among vaccine-associated CD4 TCRs, which spanned spike.

Data came from immunoSEQ multiplex PCR; TCRdb stores just in-frame clones and leaves some out. The table includes approximately 100,000 clones, roughly 91% detected once. This material consisted of peripheral blood, taken on day 0 of AZD1222 vaccination. This sequence originates from an adult in good health. The chain couples TRBV6-5 to TRBJ1-1; TRBD1 matches 9 bases. CDR3 in amino acids: CASRLTGGRTEAFF. CDR3 nucleotides: TGTGCCAGCAGGCTGACAGGGGGAAGAACTGAAGCTTTCTTT.